This T cell receptor beta chain was sequenced in a study of blood T cell repertoires in COVID-19. V shed 2 bases and J shed 2 bases, with 12 bases lying between them. Germline V gene data show CDR1 as MNHEY and CDR2 as SVGEGT. There are 15 residues in the CDR3. Sequenced by immunoSEQ multiplex PCR; TCRdb stores in-frame clones only, minus some. The sample lists 250,000 to 300,000 clones, about 86% occurring once. The clonotype was recovered from a man aged 25-45 years with acute COVID-19. V gene TRBV6-2 or TRBV6-3 combines with J gene TRBJ1-2, with D possibly TRBD1 on 5 matching bases. The specimen sequenced was PBMCs or T cells enriched from blood (not recorded which). CDR3 region: CASSYGGAGNYGYTF. CDR3 DNA sequence: TGTGCCAGCAGTTACGGTGGGGCAGGGAACTATGGCTACACCTTC.